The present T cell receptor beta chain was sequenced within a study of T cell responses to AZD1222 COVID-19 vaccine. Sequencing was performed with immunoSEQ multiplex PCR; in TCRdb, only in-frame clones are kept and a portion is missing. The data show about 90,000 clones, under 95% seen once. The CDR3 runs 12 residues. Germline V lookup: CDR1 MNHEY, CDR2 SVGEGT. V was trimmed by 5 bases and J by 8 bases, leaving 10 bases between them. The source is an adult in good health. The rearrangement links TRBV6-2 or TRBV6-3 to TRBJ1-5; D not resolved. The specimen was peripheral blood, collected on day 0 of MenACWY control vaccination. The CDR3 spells CASSLTSEPQHF. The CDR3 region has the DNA TGTGCCAGCAGTCTCACCTCGGAGCCCCAGCATTTT.